One sample yielded the 16 T cell receptor beta chains listed below, sequenced in a study of T-cell reconstitution after alpha-beta-depleted transplantation in children (dated by TCRdb to 2016 to 2017). The sample's treatment or condition, from its label and the paper: allogeneic hematopoietic cell transplantation with graft depleted of TCRalphabeta T cells and CD19 B cells. Libraries were made using PCR. Instrument used: Illumina HiSeq 2500. Molecular barcoding was employed in the preparation of TCR libraries, with unique molecular identifiers being used to normalize TCRbeta repertoire quantification. TCRdb took the public reads, trimmed them with fastp at Q25, ran MiXCR for clone calling and kept in-frame beta chains. CDR3 protein sequences are deduplicated, and each keeps its most common genes and DNA. The sample table lists fewer than 700,000 distinct CDR3 sequences, around 13% of them with a count of one. Approximately 2% of the sample rests with the top ten.

Sequenced material: PBMCs, mostly from graft donor cells, taken 360 days after TCRalphabeta/CD19-depleted stem cell transplant. The receptors here all came from a male patient between 10 and 17 years old who had a stem cell transplant for acute myeloid leukemia, so the T cells may come from the graft donor.

This clonotype has a count of ten or more. Written as DNA, the CDR3 is TGTGCCAGCAGCCAGGAACTAGCGGGACTTTACAATGAGCAGTTCTTC. Translation gives CASSQELAGLYNEQFF. V and J are TRBV4-2 and TRBJ2-1; the match to TRBD2 covers 10 bases. The CDR3 has 16 residues. J lost 4 bases, V lost 3 bases, and 6 bases had no gene match. CDR1 and CDR2 from the germline V gene are LGHNA and YNFKEQ.

This clonotype occurred a few times. V is TRBV28 and J is TRBJ2-7; 15 bases line up with TRBD2. Germline CDR1 MDHEN, CDR2 SYDVKM. Trimming cost V 6 bases and J 4 bases; bases outside gene matches: 7. The CDR3 length is 16 residues. The DNA of the CDR3 is TGTGCCAGCAGCGCGGGACTAGCGGGAGGCCTTTACGAGCAGTACTTC. It is translated as CASSAGLAGGLYEQYF.

This clonotype turned up a few times. The chain combines TRBV7-9 with TRBJ1-1; 7 nucleotides match TRBD1. V was pared by 4 bases and J by 3 bases, with 11 bases of the junction left unmatched. Germline CDR1 reads SEHNR; CDR2 reads FQNEAQ (reference sequence). The CDR3 has 16 amino acids. CDR3 DNA: TGTGCCAGCAGCTCGGGACAGCTCGATCTGGACACTGAAGCTTTCTTT. Residues: CASSSGQLDLDTEAFF. Looking up the rest from reference TRBV7-9 and TRBJ1-1 gives the full variable domain: DTGVSQNPRHKITKRGQNVTFRCDPISEHNRLYWYRQTLGQGPEFLTYFQNEAQLEKSRLLSDRFSAERPKGSFSTLEIQRTEQGDSAMYLCASSSGQLDLDTEAFFGQGTRLTVV.

This clonotype came up a few times. V usage is TRBV5-1 and J usage is TRBJ2-2; 15 bases line up with TRBD2. V was clipped by 2 bases and J by 3 bases; unmatched bases: 5. CDR3 length equals 18 residues. Germline CDR1 and CDR2: SGHRS and YFSETQ. The CDR3 bases are TGCGCCAGCAGCTTTGGACTAGCGGGAGGGTCGGACACCGGGGAGCTGTTTTTT. Translated, it gives CASSFGLAGGSDTGELFF.

The chain joins TRBV7-2 to TRBJ2-1; 11 bases are a match to TRBD2. V dropped 3 bases and J dropped 2; count of bases not matched to a gene: 3. The CDR3 is made up of 16 amino acids. Germline lookup yields CDR1 SGHTA and CDR2 FQGNSA. The CDR3 region has the DNA TGTGCCAGCAGCTTTAGCGGGAGGGCCCCCTACAATGAGCAGTTCTTC. Protein sequence: CASSFSGRAPYNEQFF.

This clonotype has ten or more counts. The chain is built from TRBV10-3 and TRBJ2-5; tentatively, D is TRBD1 (6 bases). V was shortened by 8 bases and J by 1 base, with 14 bases between the two germline ends. There are 14 residues in the CDR3. Germline values: CDR1 ENHRY, CDR2 SYGVKD. The CDR3 DNA sequence: TGTGCCATCGCCAGGACAGATGCCCAAGAGACCCAGTACTTC. It translates to CAIARTDAQETQYF.

The genes are TRBV7-9 and TRBJ2-1, with 7 bases lining up with TRBD2. The CDR3 has 16 amino acids. Germline loops: CDR1 SEHNR, CDR2 FQNEAQ (reference sequence). V lost 5 bases to trimming and J lost 7 bases; unmatched junction nucleotides: 14. CDR3 DNA: TGTGCCAGCAGCGCCCCGGCACTAGCGTTTCAAAATGAGCAGTTCTTC. This translates into CASSAPALAFQNEQFF.

This clonotype was recorded a few times. The V and J genes are TRBV6-2 or TRBV6-3 and TRBJ1-1; D gene unclear. The CDR3 runs to 13 residues. The germline CDR1 and CDR2 sequences are MNHEY and SVGEGT. The V end lost 0 bases, the J end lost 5 bases, and 7 bases lay between the germline ends. The CDR3 loop is CASSYSWGTEAFF. CDR3 sequence (DNA): TGTGCCAGCAGTTACTCGTGGGGAACTGAAGCTTTCTTT.

About this clonotype itself: Sequence at one end of the junction differs from germline and may be a read error. This sequence joins TRBV2 and TRBJ1-2; D remains unclear. CDR3 length: 12 amino acids. Per germline, CDR1 SNHLY and CDR2 FYNNEI. CDR3 residues: CASSVLGNGHTF. CDR3 sequence (DNA): TGTGCCAGCAGTGTCCTGGGGAATGGCCACACCTTC.

This clonotype has a single count. The chain employs TRBV9 and TRBJ2-1; 10 bases agree with TRBD2. The CDR3 contains 16 residues. V lost 2 bases, J lost 8 bases, and 10 bases stayed unmatched. Looked up from germline, CDR1 is SGDLS and CDR2 is YYNGEE. The CDR3 region has the DNA TGTGCCAGCAGCGTGCTAGCGGGAGCGTCTGGGGATGAGCAGTTCTTC. This codes for CASSVLAGASGDEQFF.

V is TRBV5-1 and J is TRBJ1-5; 10 positions match TRBD1. The germline V gene has CDR1 SGHRS and CDR2 YFSETQ. V shed 3 bases and J 7 bases; nucleotides not matched to a gene: 10. The CDR3 is made up of 16 amino acids. The CDR3: CASSWGDRGLEQPQHF. In nucleotides, the CDR3 is TGCGCCAGCAGCTGGGGTGACAGGGGGCTAGAACAGCCCCAGCATTTT.

To note about this clonotype: Sequence at one end of the junction differs from germline and may be a read error. J is TRBJ2-3 and V is TRBV7-7, with a possible D match to TRBD1 (5 bases). Germline lookup yields CDR1 SSHAT and CDR2 FNYEAQ (reference sequence). CDR3 size: 13 residues. CDR3 sequence: CASSLGVPDTQYF. CDR3 DNA: TGTGCTAGCAGCTTAGGGGTGCCAGATACGCAGTATTTT.

This clonotype came up many times. The chain joins TRBV6-5 to TRBJ2-3, with D possibly called TRBD1 or TRBD2 (8 bases each). CDR1 and CDR2 from the germline V gene are MNHEY and SVGAGI. The CDR3 is 17 residues long. Trimming removed 0 bases at V and 4 bases at J, with 17 bases between. CDR3 DNA: TGTGCCAGCAGTTACTCCACAGGGGGACTAGTTTCAGATACGCAGTATTTT. As protein: CASSYSTGGLVSDTQYF.

This clonotype was counted only a few times. This chain joins TRBV20-1 and TRBJ2-1; D gene uncertain. Deletions cut 3 bases from V and 6 bases from J, with 18 bases between. CDR3 length: 15 amino acids. Per the germline V gene, CDR1 is DFQATT and CDR2 is SNEGSKA (reference sequence). CDR3 region: CSASSLGPPGNEQFF. The CDR3, as DNA: TGCAGTGCTAGCAGCTTGGGCCCCCCGGGCAATGAGCAGTTCTTC.

This clonotype was seen a few times. V and J are TRBV20-1 and TRBJ2-3; 8 bases map to TRBD1. Germline CDR1 and CDR2: DFQATT and SNEGSKA (reference sequence). The V segment lost 3 bases and the J segment 3 bases; nucleotides outside the gene matches: 11. This CDR3 has 16 residues. CDR3 in amino acids: CSARFPLNRGTDTQYF. DNA of the CDR3: TGCAGTGCTAGGTTCCCGTTGAACAGGGGGACAGATACGCAGTATTTT.

The chain has TRBV10-3 and TRBJ2-5, with a weak D call TRBD2 (5 bases). Germline V gene lookup returns CDR1 ENHRY and CDR2 SYGVKD. The CDR3 has 12 residues. The V end lost 8 bases, the J end lost 4 bases, and 11 bases lay between the germline ends. For the CDR3, the DNA is TGTGCCATCGGGGAGCCGTCAGAGACCCAGTACTTC. As protein: CAIGEPSETQYF.